This T cell receptor beta chain comes out of a study of blood T cell repertoires in COVID-19. Study information: Donors in the United States, Italy and Spain gave samples during acute or convalescent COVID-19. T cells, B-cell-depleted T cells, or PBMCs provided the cDNA or gDNA that served as material.

The V segment lost 6 bases and the J segment 4 bases; nucleotides outside the gene matches: 21. Germline loops: CDR1 MGHRA, CDR2 YSYEKL. The CDR3 covers 19 residues. Here immunoSEQ multiplex PCR was the method, and the copy in TCRdb shows in-frame clones only, minus some. The sample records about 130,000 clones, around 74% being singletons. The sequenced material came from peripheral blood. This receptor was taken from a man aged 55 to 70 with acute or convalescent COVID-19. The chain links TRBV4-1 to TRBJ1-3; 7 bases align to TRBD1. The CDR3 is CASSFSDQGDRRAGNTIYF. The DNA of the CDR3 is TGCGCCAGCAGTTTTTCTGACCAGGGGGATAGGAGAGCGGGAAACACCATATATTTT.